This T cell receptor beta chain was captured in a study of cytomegalovirus exposure and HLA in healthy donors. Study results and caveats: About 87% or about 30% of the time was how often most TCR beta V segments were productive, according to an earlier analysis. Reported performance of the classifier showed diagnosis of cytomegalovirus status with high specificity and sensitivity. A later analysis appeared to link common viral pathogens to several of the most significant clusters.

The primer mix had 60 Vbeta and 13 Jbeta primers. Clones were read by immunoSEQ multiplex PCR, and TCRdb kept only the in-frame ones, dropping some. The sample includes some 110,000 clones, around 70% of them seen just once. The CDR3 is 17 residues long. Unmatched junction bases numbered 7, after V lost 3 bases and J lost 4 bases. The germline gives CDR1 SGHNT, CDR2 YYREEE (reference sequence). Concerning this clone itself: Its antigen is undetermined.

The sequence came from a man between 25 and 39 years old in good health and CMV-seropositive. Material: PBMCs. The chain employs TRBV5-4 and TRBJ2-6, with 10 nucleotides matching TRBD1. The CDR3 sequence: CASSSRQGARGANVLTF. DNA of the CDR3: TGTGCCAGCAGCTCGAGACAGGGGGCGAGAGGGGCCAACGTCCTGACTTTC.